The TCR beta chain under discussion was sequenced for a study of blood T cell repertoires in COVID-19. Background on the study: Samples representing acute and convalescent COVID-19 were sourced from the United States, Italy and Spain. PBMCs, B-cell-depleted T cells, or T cells provided the cDNA or gDNA that made up the material.

How the authors handled the data: It was from reference gene primer amplification that nucleated cell counts were estimated. Data came from immunoSEQ multiplex PCR; TCRdb stores just in-frame clones and leaves some out. Clonal size and the V and J genes are those of that table, whereas D and trimming came from the DNA. The sample consists of roughly 200,000 clones, around 80% of them appearing once. Germline V lookup: CDR1 LNHDA, CDR2 SQIVND (reference sequence). With 2 bases clipped from V and 7 bases from J, the junction kept 9 bases outside the gene matches. The length of the CDR3 is 15 residues. The chain carries TRBV19 and TRBJ1-2; 8 positions agree with TRBD1. The origin of this receptor is an elderly woman with active or convalescent COVID-19. Sample: peripheral blood. CDR3 sequence (DNA): TGTGCCAGTAGTATAATCCCCCCCCAGGGGGCTGGCTACACCTTC. Amino acids: CASSIIPPQGAGYTF.